Listed here is a single T cell receptor (beta chain). What it binds is unknown. Patient tissue came from resections in Japan or China, 2014–2017. Produced via immunoSEQ multiplex PCR; TCRdb's table is partial and in-frame only. This sample has 3,000 to 4,000 clones, with roughly 71% found just once. Germline V lookup: CDR1 SGHNT, CDR2 YENEEA. The CDR3 sequence is 15 residues long. V shed 2 bases and J 3 bases; nucleotides not matched to a gene: 2. This sample was taken from a study of immune evolution from preneoplasia to lung adenocarcinoma. Notes on the study in general: KRAS-mutant nodules had the highest T cell clonality. Normal lung had highest clonality; later lesions appeared denser, more diverse.

Source material: FFPE lung adenocarcinoma in situ tissue. The chain links TRBV11-3 to TRBJ2-2, with 8 bases matching TRBD1. The sequence was collected from a person between 60 and 80 years old with lung adenocarcinoma. CDR3 protein: CASSLQGADTGELFF. The CDR3 region has the DNA TGTGCCAGCAGCTTACAGGGGGCCGACACCGGGGAGCTGTTTTTT.